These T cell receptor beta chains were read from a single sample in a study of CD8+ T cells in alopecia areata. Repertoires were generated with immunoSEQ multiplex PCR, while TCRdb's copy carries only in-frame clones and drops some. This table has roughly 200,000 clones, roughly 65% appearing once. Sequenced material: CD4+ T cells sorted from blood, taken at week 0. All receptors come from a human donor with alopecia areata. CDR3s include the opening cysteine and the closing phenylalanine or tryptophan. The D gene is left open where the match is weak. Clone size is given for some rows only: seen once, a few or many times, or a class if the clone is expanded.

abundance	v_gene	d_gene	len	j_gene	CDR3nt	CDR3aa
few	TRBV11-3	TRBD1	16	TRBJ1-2	TGTGCCAGCAGCCCCGGGACAGGTTCCGCATCCCATGGCTACACCTTC	CASSPGTGSASHGYTF
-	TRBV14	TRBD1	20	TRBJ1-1	TGTGCCAGCAGCCAAGGATTGGGACCTGGGACAGGGGGCTTGAACACTGAAGCTTTCTTT	CASSQGLGPGTGGLNTEAFF
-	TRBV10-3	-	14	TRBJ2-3	TGTGCCATCAGTGAGTCCCACATGCCAGATACGCAGTATTTT	CAISESHMPDTQYF
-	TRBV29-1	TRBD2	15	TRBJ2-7	TGCAGCCACACTGCTTGGGGGGGGAGCTCCTACGAGCAGTACTTC	CSHTAWGGSSYEQYF
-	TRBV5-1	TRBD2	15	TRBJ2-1	TGCGCCAGCAGCGCCGGGACTAGTCTCTACAATGAGCAGTTCTTC	CASSAGTSLYNEQFF
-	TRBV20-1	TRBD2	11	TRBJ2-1	TGCACCGGGACTAGTCTGAATGAGCAGTTCTTC	CTGTSLNEQFF
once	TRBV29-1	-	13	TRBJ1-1	TGCAGCGTTGTACGCCTATTAGAGACTGAAGCTTTCTTT	CSVVRLLETEAFF
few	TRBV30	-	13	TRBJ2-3	TGTGCCTGGAGCCTACAGGCGTTGGGTACGCAGTATTTT	CAWSLQALGTQYF
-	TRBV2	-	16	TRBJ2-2	TGTGCCAGCAGTGATAAGGGGCACTCGAACACCGGGGAGCTGTTTTTT	CASSDKGHSNTGELFF
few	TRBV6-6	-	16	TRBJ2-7	TGTGCCAGCAGTTACTCGATGTCTGGAAACTCCTACGAGCAGTACTTC	CASSYSMSGNSYEQYF
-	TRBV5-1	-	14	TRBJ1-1	TGCGCCAGCAATCGGGAGTTGGGGGAAACTGAAGCTTTCTTT	CASNRELGETEAFF